The present TCR beta chain was sequenced within a study of T cell responses to AZD1222 COVID-19 vaccine. Study results and caveats: After the peak T cell response, and only then, were repertoires sampled. Among spike-specific TCRs, nearly half reportedly target unmutated variant regions. Two doses of AZD1222 preceded a rise in Spike-specific TCR breadth and depth. Baseline seropositivity occurred in only a handful of AZD1222 recipients.

The data were produced by immunoSEQ multiplex PCR, yet TCRdb's version contains in-frame clones alone and is incomplete. The sample includes 130,000 or so clones, around 92% of them seen just once. The junction had 13 bases not matched to a gene; V was cut back by 7 bases and J by 4 bases. This CDR3 has 16 amino acids. The germline CDR1 and CDR2 sequences are KGHDR and SFDVKD. A word on this clone: Its antigen is not identified.

Material: peripheral blood, obtained on day 0 of AZD1222 vaccination. This chain joins TRBV24-1 and TRBJ1-2; TRBD1 agrees at 8 bases. The origin of this receptor is an adult in good health. The CDR3 sequence is CATRTGTGIIGYGYTF. In DNA, the CDR3 is TGTGCCACCAGGACCGGGACAGGCATTATTGGCTATGGCTACACCTTC.